Listed below are T cell receptor beta chains from one sample, sequenced in a study of shared clonotypes between healthy human individuals. Clones were sequenced by immunoSEQ multiplex PCR, and TCRdb holds only the in-frame ones, with some missing. The table lists under 2,500,000 clones, 90% to 96% of them singletons, with over 0.1% in the top ten. The sequenced sample consisted of naive CD4+ T cells sorted from blood. The receptors derive from a man aged 18 to 35 in good health. Both conserved end residues are part of each CDR3. A D gene is named only where the DNA matches it firmly. For some rows the clone size is stated as once, few or many, or as a class when expanded; others skip it.

>TRBJ1-5|-|-|TRBV19
TGTGCCTCCCTGGGGGGGAAGAGCGGTCAGCCCCAGCATTTT
CASLGGKSGQPQHF
>TRBJ2-7|-|-|TRBV13
TGTGCCAGCAGCTTAGGGTTAAAGGACCCAGGGCTGTACGAGCAGTACTTC
CASSLGLKDPGLYEQYF
>TRBJ2-2|-|-|TRBV27
TGTGCCAGCAGTTTACCCCGAGGCAGGGGTCAAACCATGGCCGGGGAGCTGTTTTTT
CASSLPRGRGQTMAGELFF
>TRBJ2-2|-|once|TRBV11-2
TGTGCCAGCAGCTTAGATCCCCGAGCGGCCGCCAACACCGGGGAGCTGTTTTTT
CASSLDPRAAANTGELFF
>TRBJ1-2|-|-|TRBV5-4
TGTGCCAGCAGCTCACTGGACAGACCTAACTATGGCTACACCTTC
CASSSLDRPNYGYTF
>TRBJ2-7|-|-|TRBV30
TGTGCCTGGAAAAGCGGGACAGCCTTCTACGAGCAGTACTTC
CAWKSGTAFYEQYF
>TRBJ2-7|-|-|TRBV5-5
TGTGCCAGCAGCTTGACTCAGGGCCGAACTTACGAGCAGTACTTC
CASSLTQGRTYEQYF
>TRBJ2-7|TRBD1|-|TRBV14
TGTGCCAGCAGCCAATACGGACAGGGGGAGCAGTACTTC
CASSQYGQGEQYF
>TRBJ2-1|TRBD2|-|TRBV18
TGTGCCAGCTCACGAGATAGCGGGACCTACAATGAGCAGTTCTTC
CASSRDSGTYNEQFF
>TRBJ1-4|TRBD1|-|TRBV4-1
TGCGCCAGCAGCCTGACAGGGTCCGAAAAACTGTTTTTT
CASSLTGSEKLFF
>TRBJ2-7|-|-|TRBV19
TGTGCCAGTAGTATATATCACGGATCCTACGAGCAGTACTTC
CASSIYHGSYEQYF
>TRBJ2-7|-|-|TRBV5-1
TGCGCCAGCAGCTTGGGACAGACTAATTACGAGCAGTACTTC
CASSLGQTNYEQYF
>TRBJ1-4|-|-|TRBV30
TGTGCCTGCCGTCCGGGACGAACTAATGAAAAACTGTTTTTT
CACRPGRTNEKLFF
>TRBJ2-4|-|-|TRBV2
TGTGCCAGCAGTGAAGCGCTTAGTGGGGAAGCCAAAAACATTCAGTACTTC
CASSEALSGEAKNIQYF